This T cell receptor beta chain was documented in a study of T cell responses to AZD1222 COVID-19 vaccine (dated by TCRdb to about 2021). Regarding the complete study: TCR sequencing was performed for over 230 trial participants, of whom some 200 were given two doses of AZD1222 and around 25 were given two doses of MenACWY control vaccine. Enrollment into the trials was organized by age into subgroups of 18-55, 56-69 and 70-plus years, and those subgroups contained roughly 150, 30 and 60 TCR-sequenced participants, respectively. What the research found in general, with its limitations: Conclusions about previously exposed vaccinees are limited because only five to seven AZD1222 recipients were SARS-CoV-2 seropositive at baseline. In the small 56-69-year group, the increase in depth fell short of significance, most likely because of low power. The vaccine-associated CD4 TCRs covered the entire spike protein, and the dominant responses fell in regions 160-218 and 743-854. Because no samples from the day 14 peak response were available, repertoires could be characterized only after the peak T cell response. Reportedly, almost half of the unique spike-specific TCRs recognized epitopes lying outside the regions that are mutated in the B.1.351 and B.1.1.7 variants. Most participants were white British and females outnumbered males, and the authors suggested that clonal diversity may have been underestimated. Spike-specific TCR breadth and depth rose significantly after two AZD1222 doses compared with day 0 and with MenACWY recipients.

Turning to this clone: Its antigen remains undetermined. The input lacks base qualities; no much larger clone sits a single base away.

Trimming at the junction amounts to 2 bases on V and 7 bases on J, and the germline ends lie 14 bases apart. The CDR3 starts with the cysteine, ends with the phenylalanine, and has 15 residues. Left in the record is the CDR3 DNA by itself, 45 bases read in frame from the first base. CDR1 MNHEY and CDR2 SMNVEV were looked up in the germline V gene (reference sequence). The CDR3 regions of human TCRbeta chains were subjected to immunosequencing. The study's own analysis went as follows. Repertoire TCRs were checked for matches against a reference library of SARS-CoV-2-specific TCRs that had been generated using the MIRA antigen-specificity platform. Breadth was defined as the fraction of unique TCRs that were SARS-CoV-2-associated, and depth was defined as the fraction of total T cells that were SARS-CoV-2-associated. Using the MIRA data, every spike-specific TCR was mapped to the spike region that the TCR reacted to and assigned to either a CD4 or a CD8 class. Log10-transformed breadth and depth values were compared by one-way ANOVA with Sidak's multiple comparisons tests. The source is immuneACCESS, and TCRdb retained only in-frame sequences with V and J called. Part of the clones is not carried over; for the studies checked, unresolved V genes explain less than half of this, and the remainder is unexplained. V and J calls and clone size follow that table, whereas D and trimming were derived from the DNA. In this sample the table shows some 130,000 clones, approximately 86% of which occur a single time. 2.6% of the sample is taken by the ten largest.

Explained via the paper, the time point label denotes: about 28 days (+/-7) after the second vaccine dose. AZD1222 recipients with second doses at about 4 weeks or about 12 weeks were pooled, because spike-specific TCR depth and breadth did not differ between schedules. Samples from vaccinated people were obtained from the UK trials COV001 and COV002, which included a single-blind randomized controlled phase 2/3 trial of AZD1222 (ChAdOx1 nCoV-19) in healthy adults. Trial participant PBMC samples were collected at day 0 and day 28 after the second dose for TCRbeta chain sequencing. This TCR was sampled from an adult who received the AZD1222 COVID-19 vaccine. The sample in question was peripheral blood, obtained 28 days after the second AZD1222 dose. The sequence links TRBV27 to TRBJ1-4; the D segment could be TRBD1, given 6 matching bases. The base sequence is TGTGCCAGCAGTTTAGGGGGCAGGTTGAGTGAAAAACTGTTTTTT. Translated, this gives CASSLGGRLSEKLFF.